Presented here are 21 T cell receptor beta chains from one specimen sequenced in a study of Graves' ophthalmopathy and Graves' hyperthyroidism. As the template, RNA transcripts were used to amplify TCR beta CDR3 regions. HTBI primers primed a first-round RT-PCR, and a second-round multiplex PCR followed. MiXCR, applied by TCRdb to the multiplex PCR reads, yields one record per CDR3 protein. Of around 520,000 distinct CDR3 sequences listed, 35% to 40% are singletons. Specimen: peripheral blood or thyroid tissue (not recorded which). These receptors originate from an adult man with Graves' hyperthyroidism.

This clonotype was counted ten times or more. CDR3 sequence: CASSRGLAGGLETQYF. The CDR3 DNA reads as TGTGCCAGTAGTAGGGGACTAGCGGGAGGCCTGGAGACCCAGTACTTC. V and J are TRBV19 and TRBJ2-5; 15 nucleotides agree with TRBD2. Germline trimming cut 4 bases from V and 5 bases from J; bases unmatched to any gene: 5. Germline CDR1 is LNHDA and CDR2 is SQIVND (reference sequence). CDR3 length equals 16 residues.

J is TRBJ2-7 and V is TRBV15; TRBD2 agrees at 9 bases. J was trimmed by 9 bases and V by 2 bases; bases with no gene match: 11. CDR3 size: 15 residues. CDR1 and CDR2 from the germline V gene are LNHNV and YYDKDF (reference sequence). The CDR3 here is CATSRIAGESNGQYF. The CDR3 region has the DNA TGTGCCACCAGCAGAATAGCGGGAGAGTCCAATGGGCAGTACTTC.

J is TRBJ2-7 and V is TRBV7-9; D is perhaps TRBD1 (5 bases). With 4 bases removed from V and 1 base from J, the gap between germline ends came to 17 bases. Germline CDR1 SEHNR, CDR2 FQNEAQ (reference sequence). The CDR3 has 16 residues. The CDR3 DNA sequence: TGTGCCAGCAGCTCAGATTGGACAACCGGGTCCTACGAGCAGTACTTC. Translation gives CASSSDWTTGSYEQYF.

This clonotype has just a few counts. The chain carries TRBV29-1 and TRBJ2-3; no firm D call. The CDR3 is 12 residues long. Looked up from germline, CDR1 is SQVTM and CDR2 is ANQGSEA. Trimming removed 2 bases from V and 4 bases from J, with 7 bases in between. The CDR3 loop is CSVEKIPDTQYF. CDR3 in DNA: TGCAGCGTTGAAAAGATCCCAGATACGCAGTATTTT.

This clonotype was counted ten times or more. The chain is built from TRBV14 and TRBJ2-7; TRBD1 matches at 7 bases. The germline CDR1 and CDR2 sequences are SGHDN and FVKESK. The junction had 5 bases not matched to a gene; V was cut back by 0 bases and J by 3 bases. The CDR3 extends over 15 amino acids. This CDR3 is CASSQDLQGYYEQYF. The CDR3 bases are TGTGCCAGCAGCCAAGATCTACAGGGGTACTACGAGCAGTACTTC.

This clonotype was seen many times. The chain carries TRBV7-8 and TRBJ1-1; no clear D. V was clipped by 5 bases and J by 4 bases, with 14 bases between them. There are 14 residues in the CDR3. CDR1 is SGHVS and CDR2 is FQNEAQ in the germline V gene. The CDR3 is CASSITRVPTEAFF. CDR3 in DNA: TGTGCCAGCAGCATAACCCGGGTCCCCACTGAAGCTTTCTTT.

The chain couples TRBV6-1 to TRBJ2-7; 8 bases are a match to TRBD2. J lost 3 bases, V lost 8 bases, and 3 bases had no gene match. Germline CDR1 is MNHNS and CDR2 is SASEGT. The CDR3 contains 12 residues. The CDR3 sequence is CASGGGNYEQYF. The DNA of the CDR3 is TGTGCCAGCGGCGGGGGGAACTACGAGCAGTACTTC.

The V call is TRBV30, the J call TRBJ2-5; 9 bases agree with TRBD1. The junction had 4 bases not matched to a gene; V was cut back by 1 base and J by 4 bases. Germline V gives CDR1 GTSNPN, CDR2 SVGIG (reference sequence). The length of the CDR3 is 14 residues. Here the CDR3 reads CAWSGDRVGETQYF. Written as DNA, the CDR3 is TGTGCCTGGAGTGGGGACAGGGTCGGAGAGACCCAGTACTTC.

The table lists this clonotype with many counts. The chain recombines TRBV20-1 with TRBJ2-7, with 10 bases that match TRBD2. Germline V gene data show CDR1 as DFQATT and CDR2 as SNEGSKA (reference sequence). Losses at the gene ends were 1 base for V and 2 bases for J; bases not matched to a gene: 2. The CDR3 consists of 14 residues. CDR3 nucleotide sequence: TGCAGTGCTAGAGGGACTAGCGGTACCTACGAGCAGTACTTC. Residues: CSARGTSGTYEQYF.

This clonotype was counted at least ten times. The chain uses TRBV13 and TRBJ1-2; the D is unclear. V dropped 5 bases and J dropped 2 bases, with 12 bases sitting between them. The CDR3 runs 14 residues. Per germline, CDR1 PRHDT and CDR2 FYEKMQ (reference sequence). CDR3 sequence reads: CASSRRLENYGYTF. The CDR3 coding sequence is TGTGCCAGCAGCCGACGGTTAGAAAACTATGGCTACACCTTC.

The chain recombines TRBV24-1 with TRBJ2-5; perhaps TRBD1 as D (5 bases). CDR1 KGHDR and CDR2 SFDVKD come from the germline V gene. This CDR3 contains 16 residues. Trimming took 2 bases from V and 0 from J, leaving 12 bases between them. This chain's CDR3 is CATSDSTPGYQETQYF. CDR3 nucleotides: TGTGCCACCAGTGATTCGACCCCAGGGTACCAAGAGACCCAGTACTTC.

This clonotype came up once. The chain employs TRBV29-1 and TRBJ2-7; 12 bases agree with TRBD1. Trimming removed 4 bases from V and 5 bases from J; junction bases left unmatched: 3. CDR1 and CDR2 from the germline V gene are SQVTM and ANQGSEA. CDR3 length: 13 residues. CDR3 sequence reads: CSVGDRGRHEQYF. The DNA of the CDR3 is TGCAGCGTTGGGGACAGGGGGCGGCACGAGCAGTACTTC.

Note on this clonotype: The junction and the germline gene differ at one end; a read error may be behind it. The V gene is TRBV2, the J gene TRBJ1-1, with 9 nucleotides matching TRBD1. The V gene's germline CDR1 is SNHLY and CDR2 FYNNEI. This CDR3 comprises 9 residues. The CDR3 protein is CASSHGQGF. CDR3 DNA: TGTGCCAGCAGCCACGGACAGGGGTTT. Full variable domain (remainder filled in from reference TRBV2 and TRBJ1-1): EPEVTQTPSHQVTQMGQEVILRCVPISNHLYFYWYRQILGQKVEFLVSFYNNEISEKSEIFDDQFSVERPDGSNFTLKIRSTKLEDSAMYFCASSHGQGFGQGTRLTVV.

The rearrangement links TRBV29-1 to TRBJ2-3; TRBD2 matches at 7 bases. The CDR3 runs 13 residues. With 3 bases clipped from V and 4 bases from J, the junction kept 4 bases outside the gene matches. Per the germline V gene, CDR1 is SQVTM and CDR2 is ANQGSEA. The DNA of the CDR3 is TGCAGCGTTGAGACGGGAGGTTCAGATACGCAGTATTTT. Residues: CSVETGGSDTQYF.

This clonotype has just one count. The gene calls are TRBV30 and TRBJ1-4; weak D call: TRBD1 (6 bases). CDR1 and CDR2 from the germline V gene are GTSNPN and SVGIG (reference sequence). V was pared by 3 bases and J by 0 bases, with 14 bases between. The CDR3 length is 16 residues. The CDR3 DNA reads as TGTGCCTGGAGCCTGGCAGGGGCTCCAACTAATGAAAAACTGTTTTTT. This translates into CAWSLAGAPTNEKLFF.

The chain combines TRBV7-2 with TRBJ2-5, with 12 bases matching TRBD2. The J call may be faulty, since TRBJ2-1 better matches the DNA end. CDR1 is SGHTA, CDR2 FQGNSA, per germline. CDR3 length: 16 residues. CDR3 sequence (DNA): TGTGCCAGCAGCTTAGGACTAGCGGGGGTTTACAATGAGCAGTTCTTC. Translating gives CASSLGLAGVYNEQFF.

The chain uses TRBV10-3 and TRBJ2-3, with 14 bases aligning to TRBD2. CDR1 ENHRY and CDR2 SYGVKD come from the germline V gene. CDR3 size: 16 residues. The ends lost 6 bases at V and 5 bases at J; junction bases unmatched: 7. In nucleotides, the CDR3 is TGTGCCATCAGGGGGACTAGCGGGAGTGCCGGAGATACGCAGTATTTT. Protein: CAIRGTSGSAGDTQYF.

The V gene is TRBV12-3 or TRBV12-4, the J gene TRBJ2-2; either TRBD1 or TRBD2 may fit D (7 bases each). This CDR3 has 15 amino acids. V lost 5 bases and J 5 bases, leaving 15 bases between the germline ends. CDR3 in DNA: TGTGCCAGCAGTCCGACAGGGAGGGGTACCGGGGAGCTGTTTTTT. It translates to CASSPTGRGTGELFF.

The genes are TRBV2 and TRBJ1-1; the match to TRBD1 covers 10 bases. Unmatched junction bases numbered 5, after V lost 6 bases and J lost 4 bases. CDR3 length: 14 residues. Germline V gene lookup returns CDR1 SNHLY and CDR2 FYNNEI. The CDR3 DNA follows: TGTGCCAGCAGACGGACAGGGGGTATCACTGAAGCTTTCTTT. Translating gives CASRRTGGITEAFF.

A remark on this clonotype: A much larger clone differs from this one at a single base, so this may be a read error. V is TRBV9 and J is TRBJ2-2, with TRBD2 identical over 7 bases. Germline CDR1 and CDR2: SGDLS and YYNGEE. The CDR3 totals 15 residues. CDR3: CASSGPAGRTEELFF. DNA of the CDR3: TGTGCCAGCAGCGGCCCAGCGGGAAGGACCGAGGAGCTGTTTTTT. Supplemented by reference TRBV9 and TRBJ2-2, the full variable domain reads DSGVTQTPKHLITATGQRVTLRCSPRSGDLSVYWYQQSLDQGLQFLIQYYNGEERAKGNILERFSAQQFPDLHSELNLSSLELGDSALYFCASSGPAGRTEELFFGEGSRLTVL.

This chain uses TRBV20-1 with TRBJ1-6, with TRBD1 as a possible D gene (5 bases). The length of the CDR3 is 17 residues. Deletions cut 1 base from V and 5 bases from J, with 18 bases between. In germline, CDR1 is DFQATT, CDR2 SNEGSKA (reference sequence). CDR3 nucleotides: TGCAGTGCTAGAGTGGGGCCCTCTCCAGCGCATAATTCACCCCTCCACTTT. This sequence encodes CSARVGPSPAHNSPLHF.